Shown below are 12 T cell receptor beta chains from a single sample sequenced in a study of response to subunit inactivated influenza vaccine. Each CDR3 protein is one row after TCRdb ran MiXCR on the RT-PCR reads. The sample contains over 400,000 distinct CDR3 sequences, over 10% of which appear only once. Sequences were derived from PBMCs from blood, sampled 35 to 45 days after vaccination. These receptors originate from a man aged 50-59 years who received an inactivated influenza vaccine.

The table lists this clonotype with many counts. The rearrangement uses TRBV18 and TRBJ2-5; no clear D gene. Germline V lookup: CDR1 KGHSH, CDR2 LQKENI. The CDR3 totals 14 residues. V lost 0 bases, J lost 4 bases, and 9 bases lay in between. This CDR3 reads CASSPPISRETQYF. Written as DNA, the CDR3 is TGTGCCAGCTCACCACCGATTAGCCGAGAGACCCAGTACTTC.

The table lists this clonotype with many counts. The rearrangement uses TRBV4-2 and TRBJ2-1; D remains ambiguous. V lost 0 bases to trimming and J lost 10 bases, with 10 bases between them. The CDR3 sequence is 13 residues long. Looked up from germline, CDR1 is LGHNA and CDR2 is YNFKEQ. As DNA, the CDR3 is TGTGCCAGCAGCCAAGAAGCAGGACGAGAGCAGTTCTTC. Translated: CASSQEAGREQFF.

The chain joins TRBV19 to TRBJ2-7; TRBD1 agrees at 7 bases. Germline assignment: CDR1 LNHDA and CDR2 SQIVND (reference sequence). After removal of 0 bases from V and 10 bases from J, the junction contained 12 bases not matched to a gene. CDR3 length: 15 residues. The CDR3, as DNA: TGTGCCAGTAGTATAGAATCGGGACAGCGGAAACTTCAGTACTTC. It is translated as CASSIESGQRKLQYF.

In its sample, this clonotype was seen a few times. This CDR3 is CASRDRGSTDTQYF. CDR3 bases: TGTGCCAGCCGCGACAGGGGGAGCACAGATACGCAGTATTTT. The V and J genes are TRBV7-8 and TRBJ2-3; 9 bases match TRBD1. The CDR3 is 14 amino acids. Germline V lookup: CDR1 SGHVS, CDR2 FQNEAQ. The V segment lost 8 bases and the J segment 0 bases; nucleotides outside the gene matches: 3.

There are a few counts of this clonotype. The chain links TRBV4-2 to TRBJ2-1; D might be TRBD2 (5 bases). This CDR3 has 16 amino acids. The germline V gene has CDR1 LGHNA and CDR2 YNFKEQ. Trimming stripped 0 bases from V and 0 bases from J, with 9 bases between. The DNA of the CDR3 is TGTGCCAGCAGCCAAGAACAGCGGAACTCCTACAATGAGCAGTTCTTC. Its translation is CASSQEQRNSYNEQFF.

The rearrangement uses TRBV25-1 and TRBJ2-5, with D maybe TRBD1 (6 bases). V dropped 1 base and J dropped 5 bases, with 20 bases sitting between them. The germline V gene encodes CDR1 MGHDK and CDR2 SYGVNS. CDR3 length: 17 amino acids. The DNA for the CDR3 is TGTGCCAGCAGTGAATGGGGAGCACAGGGTCCGAGGGAGACCCAGTACTTC. It codes for CASSEWGAQGPRETQYF.

Many counts were recorded for this clonotype. The chain joins TRBV5-1 to TRBJ1-5; D is undetermined. The CDR3 length is 13 residues. V lost 0 bases and J lost 6, with 7 bases in between. Germline CDR1 is SGHRS and CDR2 is YFSETQ. This CDR3 is CASSLGDTQPQHF. The CDR3 nucleotides read TGCGCCAGCAGCTTGGGGGATACTCAGCCCCAGCATTTT.

A few counts support this clonotype. The chain couples TRBV12-3 or TRBV12-4 to TRBJ2-6, with TRBD1 identical over 7 bases. This CDR3 has 18 residues. V lost 3 bases to trimming and J lost 2 bases; unmatched junction nucleotides: 10. The CDR3 sequence is CASSFPRTGIAGANVLTF. DNA for the CDR3: TGTGCCAGCAGTTTCCCGAGGACAGGAATTGCTGGGGCCAACGTCCTGACTTTC.

This clonotype was observed a handful of times. The V call is TRBV28, the J call TRBJ2-1, with 7 bases identical to TRBD2. Germline CDR1 MDHEN, CDR2 SYDVKM. The CDR3 is 13 residues long. Germline trimming cut 6 bases from V and 2 bases from J; bases unmatched to any gene: 1. The chain's CDR3 is CASRAGPYNEQFF. Here the CDR3 DNA reads TGTGCCAGCAGAGCGGGGCCCTACAATGAGCAGTTCTTC.

The chain uses TRBV4-1 and TRBJ2-3; 9 nucleotides match TRBD2. Germline CDR1 and CDR2: MGHRA and YSYEKL. This CDR3 region has 15 residues. Unmatched junction bases numbered 10, after V lost 6 bases and J lost 6 bases. The CDR3 DNA reads as TGCGCCAGCAGGGCCGGGACTAGCCGTTCCGATACGCAGTATTTT. It is translated as CASRAGTSRSDTQYF.

DNA of the CDR3: TGTGCCAGCAGCGGGGGGGGGGACAGGAGATACAATGAGCAGTTCTTC. The encoded protein is CASSGGGDRRYNEQFF. The chain is built from TRBV5-4 and TRBJ2-1, with D possibly being TRBD1 (8 bases). Germline V CDR1 and CDR2: SGHNT, YYREEE (reference sequence). The V end was cut by 4 bases, the J end by 4 bases, with 18 bases between. This CDR3 has 16 amino acids.

This clonotype was detected many times. The V gene is TRBV9, the J gene TRBJ2-1; D unclear. Germline V gene sequence: CDR1 SGDLS, CDR2 YYNGEE. Trimming took off 0 bases at V and 4 bases at J, with 5 bases between the two ends. The CDR3 totals 13 residues. CDR3: CASSVEWYNEQFF. The CDR3 coding sequence is TGTGCCAGCAGCGTAGAGTGGTACAATGAGCAGTTCTTC.